What follows are 5 T cell receptor beta chains derived from one specimen sequenced in a study of blood T cell repertoires in COVID-19. The method was immunoSEQ multiplex PCR; TCRdb's version includes in-frame clones alone and lacks a portion of them. The sample holds over 150,000 clones; about 85% are singletons and the top ten take 6.5% to 7.5%. The sequencing sample was made of peripheral blood. These receptors originate from an elderly man with COVID-19, enrolled during active disease.

This clone has a handful of counts. The chain recombines TRBV5-1 with TRBJ2-3; D unclear. V was shortened by 0 bases and J by 7 bases, with 12 bases between the two germline ends. The CDR3 has 14 amino acids. The germline V gene has CDR1 SGHRS and CDR2 YFSETQ. The CDR3 coding sequence is TGCGCCAGCAGCTTGGTAACGCGCCCCCATACGCAGTATTTT. It specifies CASSLVTRPHTQYF.

This chain uses TRBV7-9 with TRBJ1-6; 11 bases fit TRBD1. The CDR3 covers 13 residues. Germline lookup yields CDR1 SEHNR and CDR2 FQNEAQ (reference sequence). Losses at the gene ends were 4 bases for V and 19 bases for J; bases not matched to a gene: 9. The CDR3 is CASSSWTGGETHF. CDR3 DNA: TGTGCCAGCAGCTCCTGGACAGGGGGCGAAACTCACTTT.

The chain links TRBV11-2 to TRBJ1-6; D is uncertain. CDR1 is SGHAT and CDR2 is FQNNGV in the germline V gene. The CDR3 is made up of 12 amino acids. Trimming removed 4 bases from V and 9 bases from J, with 7 bases in between. The CDR3 here is CASSSVGSPLHF. The CDR3 nucleotides are TGTGCCAGCAGCTCGGTTGGTTCACCCCTCCACTTT. The full variable domain, with the rest looked up from reference TRBV11-2 and TRBJ1-6, is EAGVAQSPRYKIIEKRQSVAFWCNPISGHATLYWYQQILGQGPKLLIQFQNNGVVDDSQLPKDRFSAERLKGVDSTLKIQPAKLEDSAVYLCASSSVGSPLHFGNGTRLTVT.

The chain links TRBV4-1 to TRBJ2-1, with TRBD1 matching over 7 bases. V gave up 0 bases and J gave up 1 base; unmatched junction bases: 0. The germline V gene has CDR1 MGHRA and CDR2 YSYEKL. This CDR3 is 15 amino acids long. In DNA, the CDR3 is TGCGCCAGCAGCCAAGAGGGACAGTCCTACAATGAGCAGTTCTTC. Translation gives CASSQEGQSYNEQFF.

The chain uses TRBV12-5 and TRBJ2-1; no clear D. The CDR3 covers 12 residues. From germline, CDR1 is LGHNT and CDR2 FRNRAP. V lost 5 bases and J 7 bases, leaving 9 bases between the germline ends. The CDR3 loop reads CASGDWWNEQFF. CDR3 DNA sequence: TGTGCTAGTGGTGACTGGTGGAATGAGCAGTTCTTC.